These T cell receptor beta chains were read from a single sample in a study of blood T cell repertoires in COVID-19. Assay: immunoSEQ multiplex PCR; the TCRdb copy retains only in-frame clones and omits some. Among over 200,000 clones listed, less than 90% were seen once. The sample taken for sequencing was PBMCs or T cells enriched from blood (not recorded which). Receptors originate from a woman aged 45-60 years in a cohort exposed to, infected with or recovered from COVID-19 (not recorded which). The CDR3 runs from the conserved cysteine through the conserved F or W. A D gene is named only where the DNA matches it firmly. The size entry is marked missing in some rows and otherwise reads once, few, many or a size class.

V gene: TRBV5-1
J gene: TRBJ2-7
D gene: TRBD1
clone size: .
CDR3 DNA: TGCGCCAGCAGCTCAACTCTCGGGACAGGGGGATACGAGCAGTACTTC
CDR3 protein: CASSSTLGTGGYEQYF

V gene: TRBV6-5
J gene: TRBJ2-7
D gene: .
clone size: few
CDR3 DNA: TGTGCCAGCAACCTTAGCGGTGGCTCGAACTACGAGCAGTACTTC
CDR3 protein: CASNLSGGSNYEQYF

V gene: TRBV11-3
J gene: TRBJ2-2
D gene: .
clone size: .
CDR3 DNA: TGTGCCAGCAGCTTACAGGGTTCGGGGGAGCTGTTTTTT
CDR3 protein: CASSLQGSGELFF

V gene: TRBV5-6
J gene: TRBJ1-2
D gene: .
clone size: .
CDR3 DNA: TGTGCCAGCAGCACTCCCGCGGGGCGCCACTATGGCTACACCTTC
CDR3 protein: CASSTPAGRHYGYTF

V gene: TRBV12-3/TRBV12-4
J gene: TRBJ1-4
D gene: TRBD1
clone size: .
CDR3 DNA: TGTGCCAGCAACTTCGGGGACAGAAACCTGTTTTTT
CDR3 protein: CASNFGDRNLFF

V gene: TRBV10-3
J gene: TRBJ1-1
D gene: TRBD1
clone size: .
CDR3 DNA: TGTGCCATCAGTGAGACAGGGGGTGAGACTGAAGCTTTCTTT
CDR3 protein: CAISETGGETEAFF

V gene: TRBV7-3
J gene: TRBJ2-2
D gene: TRBD1
clone size: .
CDR3 DNA: TGTGCCAGCAGCTCGGGCTACAGGGGCAAGACTACCGGGGAGCTGTTTTTT
CDR3 protein: CASSSGYRGKTTGELFF

V gene: TRBV5-1
J gene: TRBJ2-5
D gene: .
clone size: .
CDR3 DNA: TGCGCCAGCAGCTACCCCACAGGGTTTGAGACCCAGTACTTC
CDR3 protein: CASSYPTGFETQYF

V gene: TRBV7-2
J gene: TRBJ1-1
D gene: .
clone size: .
CDR3 DNA: TGTGCCAGCAGCCGTAACGGGGGTTCGAACACTGAAGCTTTCTTT
CDR3 protein: CASSRNGGSNTEAFF

V gene: TRBV9
J gene: TRBJ2-2
D gene: TRBD2
clone size: .
CDR3 DNA: TGTGCCAGCAGCGTAGTTGGACTAGCGGGGAACACCGGGGAGCTGTTTTTT
CDR3 protein: CASSVVGLAGNTGELFF

V gene: TRBV4-3
J gene: TRBJ1-1
D gene: .
clone size: .
CDR3 DNA: TGCGCCAGCAGCCAACGGACGGGAGAAGCTTTCTTT
CDR3 protein: CASSQRTGEAFF

V gene: TRBV4-2
J gene: TRBJ2-2
D gene: TRBD1
clone size: .
CDR3 DNA: TGTGCCAGCAGCCAAGGACCGGGACAGGGACCCCCCGGGGAGCTGTTTTTT
CDR3 protein: CASSQGPGQGPPGELFF

V gene: TRBV11-3
J gene: TRBJ1-4
D gene: TRBD1
clone size: .
CDR3 DNA: TGTGCCAGCAGCTCCGGGACAGGGAGTAATGAAAAACTGTTTTTT
CDR3 protein: CASSSGTGSNEKLFF

V gene: TRBV6-5
J gene: TRBJ2-7
D gene: TRBD1
clone size: .
CDR3 DNA: TGTGCCAGCAGTTCGGGGGACAGGGTTTACGAGCAGTACTTC
CDR3 protein: CASSSGDRVYEQYF

V gene: TRBV12-3/TRBV12-4
J gene: TRBJ1-1
D gene: .
clone size: .
CDR3 DNA: TGTGCCAGCAGTTTAGGACAGGTGCCTGAAGCTTTCTTT
CDR3 protein: CASSLGQVPEAFF

V gene: TRBV12-5
J gene: TRBJ1-2
D gene: TRBD1
clone size: .
CDR3 DNA: TGTGCTAGTGGTTTGGAAAGGACAGGGGGCGCCGCTTATGGCTACACCTTC
CDR3 protein: CASGLERTGGAAYGYTF

V gene: TRBV9
J gene: TRBJ1-6
D gene: TRBD1
clone size: .
CDR3 DNA: TGTGCCAGCAGCGCCGGGACAGGGGTTTCGTCCCTCCACTTT
CDR3 protein: CASSAGTGVSSLHF

V gene: TRBV6-5
J gene: TRBJ1-1
D gene: .
clone size: .
CDR3 DNA: TGTGCCAGCAGTTACAGACATTTCACTGAAGCTTTCTTT
CDR3 protein: CASSYRHFTEAFF